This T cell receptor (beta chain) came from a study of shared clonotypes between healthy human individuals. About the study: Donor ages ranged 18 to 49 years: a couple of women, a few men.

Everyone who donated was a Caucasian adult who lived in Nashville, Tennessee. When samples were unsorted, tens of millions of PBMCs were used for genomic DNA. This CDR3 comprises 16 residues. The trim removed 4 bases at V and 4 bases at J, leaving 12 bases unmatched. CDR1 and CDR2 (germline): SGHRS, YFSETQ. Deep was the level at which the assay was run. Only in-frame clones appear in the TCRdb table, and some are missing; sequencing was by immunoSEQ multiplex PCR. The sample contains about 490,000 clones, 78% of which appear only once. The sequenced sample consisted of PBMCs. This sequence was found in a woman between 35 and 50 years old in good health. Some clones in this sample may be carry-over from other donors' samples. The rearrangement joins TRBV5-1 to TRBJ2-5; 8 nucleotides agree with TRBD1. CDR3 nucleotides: TGCGCCAGCAGCCAAAACCCCCAAGACAGGGGAGAGACCCAGTACTTC. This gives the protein CASSQNPQDRGETQYF.